The clone carrying this T cell receptor beta chain was counted a few times. The antigen is unknown. This CDR3 is built from 15 residues. The V and J ends lost 6 bases and 4 bases, in that order; junction bases with no gene match: 9. Germline values: CDR1 ENHRY, CDR2 SYGVKD. This entry comes from a study of human T cells and chemical hapten exposure. Study-wide findings and caveats: Patch test score was positively correlated with the counts of PT1 expanded TCRs. No shift was seen in TCRs above 1 in 1000 frequency with DPC sensitization.

Noted time point: pre-sensitization, week 0. Treatment reported: therapeutic diphenylcyclopropenone sensitization with weekly scalp DPC. TCRdb itself ran the RACE reads through MiXCR, one entry per CDR3 protein. The data show a few hundred thousand distinct CDR3 sequences, about 8.6% seen once. The specimen was whole blood, collected in connection with sensitization to the hapten diphenylcyclopropenone (DPC). This chain links TRBV10-3 with TRBJ2-5; 9 bases align to TRBD2. The TCR comes from a woman in her thirties or forties with alopecia areata. Some clones in this sample may be carry-over from other donors' samples. CDR3 residues: CAISILAGVGETQYF. CDR3 nucleotide sequence: TGTGCCATCAGCATATTAGCGGGAGTGGGAGAGACCCAGTACTTC.